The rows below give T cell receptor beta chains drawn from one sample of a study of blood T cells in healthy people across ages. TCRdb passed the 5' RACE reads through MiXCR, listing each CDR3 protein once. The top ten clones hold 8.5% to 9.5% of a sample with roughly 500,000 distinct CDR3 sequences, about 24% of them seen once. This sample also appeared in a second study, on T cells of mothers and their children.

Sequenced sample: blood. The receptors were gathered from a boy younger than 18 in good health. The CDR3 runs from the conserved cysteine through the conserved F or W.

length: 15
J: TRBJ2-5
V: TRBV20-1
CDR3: CSARDLQRVQETQYF

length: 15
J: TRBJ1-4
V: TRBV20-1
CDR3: CSASPLGGENEKLFF

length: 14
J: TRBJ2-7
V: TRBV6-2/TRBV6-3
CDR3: CASSYRGKGYEQYF

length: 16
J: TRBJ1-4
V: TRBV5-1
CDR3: CASSPMGSYFGEKLFF

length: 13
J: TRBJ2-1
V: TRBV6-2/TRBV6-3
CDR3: CASRVTRLNEQFF

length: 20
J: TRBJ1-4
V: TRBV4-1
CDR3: CASSQWPWDRVFVANEKLFF

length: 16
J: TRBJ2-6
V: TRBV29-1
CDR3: CSVTTGEVSGANVLTF

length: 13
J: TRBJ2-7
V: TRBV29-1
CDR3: CSALGQGSYEQYF

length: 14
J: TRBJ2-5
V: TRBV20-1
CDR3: CSAASGGTQETQYF

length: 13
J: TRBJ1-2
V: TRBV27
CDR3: CASRDPGYYGYTF

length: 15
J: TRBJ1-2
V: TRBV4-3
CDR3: CASSQLPSQGEDYTF

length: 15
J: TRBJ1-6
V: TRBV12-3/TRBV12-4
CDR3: CASRPEGGYSSPLHF

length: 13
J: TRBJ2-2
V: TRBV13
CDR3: CASSSDRTGELFF

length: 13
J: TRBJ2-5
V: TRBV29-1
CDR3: CSVAPGGQETQYF

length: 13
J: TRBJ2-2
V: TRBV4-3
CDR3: CASSQGPPGGLFF

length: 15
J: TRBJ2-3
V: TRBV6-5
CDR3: CASSYSGKNTDTQYF

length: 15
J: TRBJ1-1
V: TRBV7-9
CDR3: CASRTIDRGDTEAFF

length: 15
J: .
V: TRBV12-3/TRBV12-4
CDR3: CASSSTGGFYNEQFF

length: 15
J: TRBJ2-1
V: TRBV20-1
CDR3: CRPMMDSSRYNEQFF

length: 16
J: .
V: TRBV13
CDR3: CASSSRPSGGLNEQFF

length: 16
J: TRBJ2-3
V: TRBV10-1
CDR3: CASRQYRAFSTDTQYF

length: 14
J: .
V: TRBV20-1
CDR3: CSARDLGRGYEQYF

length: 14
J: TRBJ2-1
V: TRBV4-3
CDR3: CASSRTSGMNEQFF

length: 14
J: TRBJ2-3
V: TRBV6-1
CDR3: CASSGGPRADTQYF

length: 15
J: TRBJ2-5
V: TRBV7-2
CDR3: CASSFQRSPQETQYF

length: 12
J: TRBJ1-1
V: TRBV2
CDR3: CAGSERGSEAFF

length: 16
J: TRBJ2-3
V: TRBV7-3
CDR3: CASSFRGRSGTDTQYF

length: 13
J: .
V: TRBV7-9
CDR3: CASSLFKLETQYF

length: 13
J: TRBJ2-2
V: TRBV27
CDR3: CASSFTDTGELFF

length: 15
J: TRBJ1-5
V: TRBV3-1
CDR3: CASSQADRGNQPQHF

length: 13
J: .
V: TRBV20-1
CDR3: CSARDGGTGEQFF

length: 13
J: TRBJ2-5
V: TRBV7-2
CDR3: CASSLARKETQYF

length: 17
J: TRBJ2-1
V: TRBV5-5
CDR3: CASSLRQGSGGYNEQFF

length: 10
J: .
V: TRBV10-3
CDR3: CAIGTYEQYF

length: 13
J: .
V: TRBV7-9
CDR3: CASRPRESYEQYF

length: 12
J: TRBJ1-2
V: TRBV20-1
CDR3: CSAGQGLDGYTF

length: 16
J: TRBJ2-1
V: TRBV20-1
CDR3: CSAVLLGPPSYNEQFF

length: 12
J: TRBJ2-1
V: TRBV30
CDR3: CAWSGRVYEQFF

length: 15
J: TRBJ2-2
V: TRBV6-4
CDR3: CACSEKTGNTGELFF

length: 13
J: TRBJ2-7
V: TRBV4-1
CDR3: CASSQGLSYEQYF

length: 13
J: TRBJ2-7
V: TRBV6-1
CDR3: CASSEGQDYEQYF

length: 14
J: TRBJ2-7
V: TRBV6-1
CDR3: CASSEAAGSYEQYF

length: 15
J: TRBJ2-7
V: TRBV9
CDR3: CASSSSPGLAYEQYF

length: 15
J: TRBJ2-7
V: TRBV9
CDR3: CASSRLGESSYEQYF

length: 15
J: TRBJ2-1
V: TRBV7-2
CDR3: CASSLDGLAGDEQFF

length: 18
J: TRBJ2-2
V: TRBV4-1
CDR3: CASSRERSGGPNTGELFF

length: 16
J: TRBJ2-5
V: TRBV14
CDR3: CASSHSPQRLQETQYF

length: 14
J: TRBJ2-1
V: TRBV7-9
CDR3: CASTDRLASNEQFF